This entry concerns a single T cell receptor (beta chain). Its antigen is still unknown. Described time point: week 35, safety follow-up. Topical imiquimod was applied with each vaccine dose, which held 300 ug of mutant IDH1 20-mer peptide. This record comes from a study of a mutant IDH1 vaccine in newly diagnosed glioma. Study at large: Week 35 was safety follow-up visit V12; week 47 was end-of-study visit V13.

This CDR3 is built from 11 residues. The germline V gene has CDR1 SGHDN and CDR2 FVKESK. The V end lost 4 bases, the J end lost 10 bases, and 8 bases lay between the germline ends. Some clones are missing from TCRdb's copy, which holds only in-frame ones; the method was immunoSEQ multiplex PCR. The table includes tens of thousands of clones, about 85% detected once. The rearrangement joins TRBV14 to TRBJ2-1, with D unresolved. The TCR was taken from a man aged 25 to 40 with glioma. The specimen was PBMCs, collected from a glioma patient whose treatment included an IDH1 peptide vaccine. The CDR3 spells CASSRWTEQFF. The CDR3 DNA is TGTGCCAGCAGCCGGTGGACGGAGCAGTTCTTC.